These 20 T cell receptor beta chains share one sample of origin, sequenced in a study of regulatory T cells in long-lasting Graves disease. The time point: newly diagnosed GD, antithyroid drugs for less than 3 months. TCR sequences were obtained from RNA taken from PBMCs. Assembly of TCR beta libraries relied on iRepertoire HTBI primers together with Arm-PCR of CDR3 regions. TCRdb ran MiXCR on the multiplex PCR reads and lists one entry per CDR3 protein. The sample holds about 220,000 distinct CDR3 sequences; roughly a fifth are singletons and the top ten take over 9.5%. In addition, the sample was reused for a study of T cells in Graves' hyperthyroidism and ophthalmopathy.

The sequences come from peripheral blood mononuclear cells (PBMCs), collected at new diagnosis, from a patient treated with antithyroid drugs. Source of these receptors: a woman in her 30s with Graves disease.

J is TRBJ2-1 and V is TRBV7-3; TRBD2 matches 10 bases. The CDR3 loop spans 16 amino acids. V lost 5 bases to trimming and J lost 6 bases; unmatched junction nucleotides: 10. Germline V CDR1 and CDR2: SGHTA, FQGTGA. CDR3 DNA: TGTGCCAGCAGCACTGGACTAGCGGTCCCTCTCAATGAGCAGTTCTTC. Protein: CASSTGLAVPLNEQFF.

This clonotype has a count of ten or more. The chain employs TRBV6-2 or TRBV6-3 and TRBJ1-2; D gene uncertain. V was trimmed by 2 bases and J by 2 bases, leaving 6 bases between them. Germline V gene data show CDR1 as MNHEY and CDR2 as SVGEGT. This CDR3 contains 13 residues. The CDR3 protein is CASSYKGNYGYTF. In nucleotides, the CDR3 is TGTGCCAGCAGTTACAAGGGCAACTATGGCTACACCTTC.

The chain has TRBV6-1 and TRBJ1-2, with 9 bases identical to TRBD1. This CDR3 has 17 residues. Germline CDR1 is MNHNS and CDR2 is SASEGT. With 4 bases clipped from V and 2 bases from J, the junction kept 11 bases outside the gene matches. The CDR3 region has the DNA TGTGCCAGCAGTGGCCCCTGGGACAGGGCGTCGAACTATGGCTACACCTTC. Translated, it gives CASSGPWDRASNYGYTF.

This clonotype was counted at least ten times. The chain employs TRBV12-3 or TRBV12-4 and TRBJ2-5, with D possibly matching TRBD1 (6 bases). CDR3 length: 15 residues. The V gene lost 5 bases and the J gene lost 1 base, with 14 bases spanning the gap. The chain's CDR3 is CASSTSGVFQETQYF. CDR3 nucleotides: TGTGCCAGCAGTACTTCAGGGGTCTTCCAAGAGACCCAGTACTTC.

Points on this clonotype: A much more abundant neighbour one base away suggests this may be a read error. The CDR3 is CASSGWDGNGHTF. The DNA of the CDR3 is TGTGCCAGCAGTGGATGGGACGGAAATGGCCACACCTTC. This sequence joins TRBV6-1 and TRBJ1-2, with a weak D call TRBD1 (5 bases). Germline CDR1 and CDR2: MNHNS and SASEGT. This CDR3 is built from 13 residues.

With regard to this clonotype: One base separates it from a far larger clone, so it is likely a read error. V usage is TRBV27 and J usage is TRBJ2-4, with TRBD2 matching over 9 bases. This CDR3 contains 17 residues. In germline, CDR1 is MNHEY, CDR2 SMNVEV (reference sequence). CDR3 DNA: TGTGCCAGCAGTTTATATCCAGCGGGAGGAACCTACAATGAGCAGTCCTTC. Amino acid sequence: CASSLYPAGGTYNEQSF.

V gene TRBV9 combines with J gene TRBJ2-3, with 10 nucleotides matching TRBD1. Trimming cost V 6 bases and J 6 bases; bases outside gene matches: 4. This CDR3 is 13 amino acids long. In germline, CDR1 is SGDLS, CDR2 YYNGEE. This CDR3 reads CASTGQGHDTQYF. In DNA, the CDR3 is TGTGCCAGCACGGGACAGGGGCATGATACGCAGTATTTT.

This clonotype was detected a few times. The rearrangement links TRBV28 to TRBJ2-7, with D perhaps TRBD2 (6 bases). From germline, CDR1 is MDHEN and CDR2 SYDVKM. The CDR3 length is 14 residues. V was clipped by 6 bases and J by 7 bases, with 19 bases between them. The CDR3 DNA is TGTGCCAGCAGATCCGGGAGTACAGTATGGGAGCAGTACTTC. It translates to CASRSGSTVWEQYF.

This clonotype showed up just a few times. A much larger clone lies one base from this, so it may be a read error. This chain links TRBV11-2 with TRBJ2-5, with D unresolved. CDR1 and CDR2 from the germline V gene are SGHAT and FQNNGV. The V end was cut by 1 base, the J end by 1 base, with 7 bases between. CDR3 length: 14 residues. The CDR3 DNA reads TGTGCCAGCAGCTTAGGTCACCTCCAAGAGACCCAGTACTTC. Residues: CASSLGHLQETQYF.

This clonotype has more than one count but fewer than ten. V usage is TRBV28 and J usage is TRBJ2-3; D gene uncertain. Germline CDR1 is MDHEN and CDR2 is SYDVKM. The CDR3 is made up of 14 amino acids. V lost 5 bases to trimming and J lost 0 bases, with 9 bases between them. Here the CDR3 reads CASSMLTSTDTQYF. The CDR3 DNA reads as TGTGCCAGCAGTATGCTGACTAGCACAGATACGCAGTATTTT.

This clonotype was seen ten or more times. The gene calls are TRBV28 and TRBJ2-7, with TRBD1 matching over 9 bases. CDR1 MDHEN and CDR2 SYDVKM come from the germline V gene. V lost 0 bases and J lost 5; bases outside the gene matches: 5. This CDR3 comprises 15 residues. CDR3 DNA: TGTGCCAGCAGTTTATGGAACAGGGGGCCCAACGAGCAGTACTTC. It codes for CASSLWNRGPNEQYF. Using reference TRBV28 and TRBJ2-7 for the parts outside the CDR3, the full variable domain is DVKVTQSSRYLVKRTGEKVFLECVQDMDHENMFWYRQDPGLGLRLIYFSYDVKMKEKGDIPEGYSVSREKKERFSLILESASTNQTSMYLCASSLWNRGPNEQYFGPGTRLTVT.

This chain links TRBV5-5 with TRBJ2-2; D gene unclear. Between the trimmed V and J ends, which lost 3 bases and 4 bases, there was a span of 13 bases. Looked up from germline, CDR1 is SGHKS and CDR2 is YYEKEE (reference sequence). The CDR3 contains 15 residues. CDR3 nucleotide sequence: TGTGCCAGCAGCTCGATCCCCCCCCCCACCGGGGAGCTGTTTTTT. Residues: CASSSIPPPTGELFF.

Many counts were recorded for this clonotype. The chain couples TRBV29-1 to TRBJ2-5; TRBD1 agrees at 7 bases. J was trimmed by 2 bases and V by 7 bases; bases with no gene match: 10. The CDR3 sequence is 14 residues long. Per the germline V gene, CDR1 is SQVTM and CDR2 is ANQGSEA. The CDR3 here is CSAPTGLNQETQYF. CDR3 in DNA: TGCAGCGCCCCGACAGGGTTAAATCAAGAGACCCAGTACTTC.

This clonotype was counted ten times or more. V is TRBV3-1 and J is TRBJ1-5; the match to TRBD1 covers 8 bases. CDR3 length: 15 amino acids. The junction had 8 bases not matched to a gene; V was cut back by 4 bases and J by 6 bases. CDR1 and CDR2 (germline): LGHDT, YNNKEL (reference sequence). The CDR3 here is CASSLASDRGQPQHF. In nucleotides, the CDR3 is TGTGCCAGCAGCCTGGCGAGTGACAGGGGTCAGCCCCAGCATTTT. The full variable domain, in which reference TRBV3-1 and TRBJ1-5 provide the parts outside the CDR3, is DTAVSQTPKYLVTQMGNDKSIKCEQNLGHDTMYWYKQDSKKFLKIMFSYNNKELIINETVPNRFSPKSPDKAHLNLHINSLELGDSAVYFCASSLASDRGQPQHFGDGTRLSIL.

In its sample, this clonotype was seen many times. The CDR3 region has the DNA TGTGCCACCAGTGATCCTGACCGGCCGGGCAAACTGTTTTTT. Protein product: CATSDPDRPGKLFF. The chain has TRBV24-1 and TRBJ1-4, with unresolved D. V lost 3 bases and J 11 bases, leaving 15 bases between the germline ends. This CDR3 has 14 amino acids. The germline V gene has CDR1 KGHDR and CDR2 SFDVKD.

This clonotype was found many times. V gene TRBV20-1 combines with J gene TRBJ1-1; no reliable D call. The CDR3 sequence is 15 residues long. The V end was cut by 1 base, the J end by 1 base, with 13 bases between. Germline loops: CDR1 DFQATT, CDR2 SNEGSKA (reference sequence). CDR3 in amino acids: CSARGGLRANTEAFF. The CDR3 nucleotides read TGCAGTGCTAGAGGAGGACTAAGGGCGAACACTGAAGCTTTCTTT.

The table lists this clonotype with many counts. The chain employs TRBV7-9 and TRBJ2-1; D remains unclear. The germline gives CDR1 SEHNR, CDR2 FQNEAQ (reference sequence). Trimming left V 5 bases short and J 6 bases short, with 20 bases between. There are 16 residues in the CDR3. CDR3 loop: CASSPSAMVDPNEQFF. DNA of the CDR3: TGTGCCAGCAGCCCCTCGGCAATGGTCGACCCCAATGAGCAGTTCTTC.

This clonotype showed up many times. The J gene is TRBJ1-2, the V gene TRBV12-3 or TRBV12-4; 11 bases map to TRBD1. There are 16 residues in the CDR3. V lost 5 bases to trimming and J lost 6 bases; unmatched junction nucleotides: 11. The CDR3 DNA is TGTGCCAGCAGTCATTCATTCGGACAGGGGGCGGATGGCTACACCTTC. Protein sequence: CASSHSFGQGADGYTF.

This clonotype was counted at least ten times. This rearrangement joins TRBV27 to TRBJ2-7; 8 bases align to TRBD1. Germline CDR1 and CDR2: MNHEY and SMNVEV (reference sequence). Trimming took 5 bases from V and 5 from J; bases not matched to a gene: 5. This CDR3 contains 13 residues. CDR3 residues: CASSKQGENEQYF. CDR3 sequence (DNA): TGTGCCAGCAGTAAACAGGGGGAAAACGAGCAGTACTTC.

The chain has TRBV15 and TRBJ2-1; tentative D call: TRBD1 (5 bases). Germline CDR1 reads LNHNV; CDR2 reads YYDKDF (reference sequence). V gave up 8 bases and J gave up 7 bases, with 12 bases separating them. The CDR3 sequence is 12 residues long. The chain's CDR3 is CATGALTNEQFF. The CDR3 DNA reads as TGTGCCACCGGGGCGCTAACTAATGAGCAGTTCTTC.